This passage covers 11 T cell receptor beta chains from one sample sequenced in a study of blood T cell repertoires in COVID-19. TCRdb keeps only in-frame clones here, not all; method: immunoSEQ multiplex PCR. The sample has about 200,000 clones, 75% to 85% seen once. Sequencing was done on a sample of peripheral blood. The receptors come from a human donor in a cohort sampled during active COVID-19.

The chain uses TRBV5-1 and TRBJ1-1; 7 bases fit TRBD1. Germline V gives CDR1 SGHRS, CDR2 YFSETQ. V was pared by 1 base and J by 2 bases, with 5 bases of the junction left unmatched. The CDR3 has 15 residues. CDR3 DNA: TGCGCCAGCAGCTTGACAGGGGCCCTAAACACTGAAGCTTTCTTT. Its translation is CASSLTGALNTEAFF.

V gene TRBV7-8 combines with J gene TRBJ2-1; TRBD2 aligns across 11 bases. The germline V gene has CDR1 SGHVS and CDR2 FQNEAQ. Trimming cost V 5 bases and J 10 bases; bases outside gene matches: 4. This CDR3 region has 13 residues. The CDR3, as DNA: TGTGCCAGCAGCGTATGGACTAGCGGGGAGCAGTTCTTC. Protein sequence: CASSVWTSGEQFF.

This sequence joins TRBV3-1 (or the pseudogene TRBV3-2) and TRBJ1-3; D gene uncertain. The CDR3 is 15 amino acids. Between the trimmed V and J ends, which lost 2 bases and 0 bases, there was a span of 8 bases. CDR1 and CDR2 from the germline V gene are LGHDT and YNNKEL (reference sequence). CDR3 DNA: TGTGCCAGCAGCCAAAGCCCGAGCTCTGGAAACACCATATATTTT. Its protein is CASSQSPSSGNTIYF.

This chain joins TRBV10-1 and TRBJ2-7, with D possibly being TRBD2 (6 bases). The CDR3 runs 14 residues. Per the germline V gene, CDR1 is WNHNN and CDR2 is SYGVQD (reference sequence). Trimming took 3 bases from V and 1 from J, leaving 10 bases between them. CDR3 residues: CASSEGGISYEQYF. The CDR3 DNA sequence: TGCGCCAGCAGTGAAGGAGGGATTTCCTACGAGCAGTACTTC.

In its sample, this clone was seen a few times. The chain has TRBV7-6 and TRBJ2-7; 8 bases map to TRBD2. J gave up 3 bases and V 1 base, and 5 bases lay outside the gene matches. Germline V gene sequence: CDR1 SGHVS, CDR2 FNYEAQ. This CDR3 spans 15 amino acids. The CDR3 DNA follows: TGTGCCAGCAGCTTAGATCCAGCGGGAGACTACGAGCAGTACTTC. The encoded protein is CASSLDPAGDYEQYF.

V is TRBV14 and J is TRBJ2-7, with a weak D call TRBD2 (5 bases). CDR1 and CDR2 from the germline V gene are SGHDN and FVKESK. Trimming took off 1 base at V and 7 bases at J, with 14 bases between the two ends. There are 14 residues in the CDR3. CDR3 in DNA: TGTGCCAGCAGCCAAGCCGAGTACACGGGGGAGCAGTACTTC. Protein product: CASSQAEYTGEQYF.

This clone was counted between two and nine times. The chain carries TRBV9 and TRBJ2-2; 16 nucleotides line up with TRBD2. V was clipped by 5 bases and J by 1 base; unmatched bases: 2. Germline values: CDR1 SGDLS, CDR2 YYNGEE. This CDR3 comprises 17 residues. The CDR3 region is CASRGTSGRVNTGELFF. The DNA of the CDR3 is TGTGCCAGCAGGGGGACTAGCGGGAGGGTGAACACCGGGGAGCTGTTTTTT.

The chain employs TRBV6-5 and TRBJ2-5; 9 nucleotides match TRBD2. In germline, CDR1 is MNHEY, CDR2 SVGAGI. The CDR3 sequence is 15 residues long. V was clipped by 6 bases and J by 5 bases; unmatched bases: 10. The CDR3 DNA reads TGTGCCAGCAGGCGTAGCGGGAGCTTGAGGGAGACCCAGTACTTC. Its translation is CASRRSGSLRETQYF.

The V and J genes are TRBV5-1 and TRBJ1-1; the D gene is possibly TRBD1 (6 bases). This CDR3 region has 13 residues. Germline assignment: CDR1 SGHRS and CDR2 YFSETQ. V was cut by 4 bases and J by 6 bases, with 13 bases left in between. The CDR3 DNA reads TGCGCCAGCAGCCTAGGGACATCGGCTGAAGCTTTCTTT. It codes for CASSLGTSAEAFF.

The V call is TRBV19, the J call TRBJ2-1, with D tentatively TRBD1 (7 bases). The CDR3 spans 14 residues. Germline CDR1 is LNHDA and CDR2 is SQIVND (reference sequence). The V and J ends lost 8 bases and 0 bases respectively, with 11 bases between them. The CDR3 nucleotides are TGTGCCAGTGCGGGGACAGTCTCCTACAATGAGCAGTTCTTC. Protein product: CASAGTVSYNEQFF.

CDR3 amino acids: CASSLGSGRDNEQFF. The DNA of the CDR3 is TGTGCCAGCAGCTTGGGTAGCGGGAGAGACAATGAGCAGTTCTTC. The J gene is TRBJ2-1, the V gene TRBV5-4; 9 nucleotides line up with TRBD2. Germline lookup yields CDR1 SGHNT and CDR2 YYREEE (reference sequence). Trimming at V came to 0 bases and at J to 5 bases, leaving 3 bases not matched to a gene. The CDR3 loop spans 15 amino acids.